What follows describes a single T cell receptor (beta chain). Per the original data handling: Estimation of nucleated cell counts relied on the amplification of reference gene primers. The table came from immunoSEQ multiplex PCR; TCRdb's copy has only in-frame clones and leaves some out. The DNA was the basis for D and trimming; V, J and clone size are from that table. This table has about 98,000 clones, approximately 80% appearing once. The data are from a study of blood T cell repertoires in COVID-19. As for the study in general: Some COVID-19 samples were acute and others convalescent; all came from the United States, Italy and Spain. Sample material is recorded as cDNA or gDNA derived from T cells, B-cell-depleted T cells, or PBMCs.

The V and J ends lost 5 bases and 7 bases respectively, with 12 bases between them. The CDR3 has 13 residues. The sequence came from a man in his 60s with active or convalescent COVID-19. V gene TRBV12-3 or TRBV12-4 combines with J gene TRBJ1-5; D possibly corresponds to TRBD1 (5 bases). Sequencing input: peripheral blood. The DNA of the CDR3 is TGTGCCAGCAGTCAACAGGTGTACCAGCCCCAGCATTTT. Its protein is CASSQQVYQPQHF.